This T cell receptor beta chain was sequenced during a study of T cells in Graves' hyperthyroidism and ophthalmopathy. General study findings and limits: Most thyroid clonotypes with frequency above 0.001 were detected in blood.

This clonotype came up many times. As yet, its antigen is unknown. The CDR3 runs 14 residues. V was pared by 5 bases and J by 5 bases, with 7 bases of the junction left unmatched. Germline CDR1 and CDR2: MNHEY and SVGAGI. RNA transcripts served as the template for amplifying TCR beta CDR3 regions. A first-round RT-PCR of the TCR CDR3 used the HTBI primer set. TCRdb recomputed calls from the multiplex PCR reads with MiXCR, one row per CDR3 protein. The sample consists of about 98,000 distinct CDR3 sequences, approximately 40% of them appearing once. This receptor was taken from a woman in her 30s with Graves' hyperthyroidism. Sample: peripheral blood or thyroid tissue (not recorded which). The chain joins TRBV6-5 to TRBJ2-7; 9 nucleotides line up with TRBD1. The CDR3 region has the DNA TGTGCCAGCAGTCGGGACAGGGCCTTCCACGAGCAGTACTTC. The encoded protein is CASSRDRAFHEQYF.